The 29 T cell receptor beta chains below come from one sample, sequenced in a study of T cells in Graves' hyperthyroidism and ophthalmopathy. Amplified TCR beta CDR3 regions derived from RNA transcripts. First-round RT-PCR of the TCR CDR3 relied on the HTBI primer set. One entry per CDR3 protein, called by TCRdb with MiXCR from the multiplex PCR reads. The table records a few hundred thousand distinct CDR3 sequences, approximately 15% of them present only once. The sequenced sample consisted of blood. These receptors originate from a woman aged 25 to 39 with Graves' hyperthyroidism.

This clonotype appeared a few times. The chain uses TRBV9 and TRBJ2-3, with D uncertain. Trimming shortened V by 3 bases and J by 3 bases, and 11 bases separated the two germline ends. Per germline, CDR1 SGDLS and CDR2 YYNGEE. The CDR3 covers 14 residues. CDR3 protein: CASSGALRTDTQYF. For the CDR3, the DNA is TGTGCCAGCAGCGGGGCCCTGCGGACAGATACGCAGTATTTT.

This clonotype was counted a few times. This chain joins TRBV7-2 and TRBJ2-2; D gene uncertain. Germline CDR1 reads SGHTA; CDR2 reads FQGNSA. The CDR3 loop spans 15 amino acids. The V end lost 2 bases, the J end lost 0 bases, and 7 bases lay between the germline ends. The CDR3 DNA is TGTGCCAGCAGCTTAAGATGGGCGAACACCGGGGAGCTGTTTTTT. Encoded protein: CASSLRWANTGELFF.

The V gene is TRBV4-1, the J gene TRBJ1-6; tentative D call: TRBD1 (5 bases). Germline V gene lookup returns CDR1 MGHRA and CDR2 YSYEKL. The CDR3 is made up of 15 amino acids. Trimming pared 2 bases from V and 9 bases from J, leaving 14 bases between. The CDR3 DNA reads as TGCGCCAGCAGCCAACCCCCGGGACCCTTTTCACCCCTCCACTTT. As protein: CASSQPPGPFSPLHF.

The chain recombines TRBV6-1 with TRBJ2-1; 11 positions match TRBD2. CDR3 size: 16 residues. CDR1 and CDR2 (germline): MNHNS, SASEGT. The V and J ends lost 5 bases and 3 bases, in that order; junction bases with no gene match: 6. For the CDR3, the DNA is TGTGCCAGCAGTCGGGGGACTAGCGGAGACTACAATGAGCAGTTCTTC. Translation gives CASSRGTSGDYNEQFF.

This clonotype was recorded many times. Here the CDR3 reads CASSFRQPNTEAFF. Here the CDR3 DNA reads TGTGCCAGCAGCTTTCGGCAACCGAACACTGAAGCTTTCTTT. This chain joins TRBV7-9 and TRBJ1-1; D ambiguous. Deletions cut 3 bases from V and 1 base from J, with 9 bases between. The CDR3 has 14 amino acids. Germline V gives CDR1 SEHNR, CDR2 FQNEAQ (reference sequence).

The chain is built from TRBV10-1 and TRBJ2-1; 9 positions match TRBD2. CDR3 length equals 15 residues. Germline values: CDR1 WNHNN, CDR2 SYGVQD (reference sequence). The V gene end was trimmed by 3 bases and the J gene end by 9 bases; junction bases not matched to a gene: 9. The CDR3 DNA is TGCGCCAGCAGTGATAGCGGGAGTTTATATGGTGAGCAGTTCTTC. It is translated as CASSDSGSLYGEQFF.

This clonotype was found many times. This chain connects TRBV7-2 to TRBJ2-7, with 10 bases identical to TRBD2. CDR3 length: 17 amino acids. V lost 5 bases to trimming and J lost 3 bases; unmatched junction nucleotides: 13. The germline CDR1 and CDR2 sequences are SGHTA and FQGNSA. The CDR3 DNA reads TGTGCCAGCAGCCCCCGAGTTAGGGCTAGCGGGAGCTACGAGCAGTACTTC. Residues: CASSPRVRASGSYEQYF.

This clonotype was observed many times. The chain has TRBV10-3 and TRBJ2-7, with 7 bases lining up with TRBD1. J lost 2 bases, V lost 4 bases, and 8 bases had no gene match. The CDR3 consists of 15 residues. The germline CDR1 and CDR2 sequences are ENHRY and SYGVKD. CDR3 protein: CAISGRTGEAYEQYF. CDR3 nucleotides: TGTGCCATCAGTGGGAGGACAGGTGAGGCCTACGAGCAGTACTTC.

This clonotype has a handful of counts. The chain links TRBV5-8 to TRBJ2-7, with TRBD2 as a possible D gene (6 bases). CDR1 and CDR2 from the germline V gene are SGHTS and YDEGEE. V lost 5 bases to trimming and J lost 7 bases, with 49 bases between them. This CDR3 has 24 amino acids. CDR3 bases: TGTGCCAGCAGGAGGTATGGGGGACTCGGATTGTGGAGCTCCCAAAGGATCCGAAGCGGGGAGCAGTACTTC. Protein sequence: CASRRYGGLGLWSSQRIRSGEQYF.

This rearrangement joins TRBV7-9 to TRBJ2-7, with a possible D match to TRBD2 (5 bases). Germline V gene data show CDR1 as SEHNR and CDR2 as FQNEAQ (reference sequence). V lost 2 bases to trimming and J lost 7 bases, with 15 bases between them. The CDR3 covers 14 residues. The CDR3 region is CASSLTAATGEQYF. The CDR3 bases are TGTGCCAGCAGCTTAACCGCCGCGACGGGAGAGCAGTACTTC.

Only a few counts were recorded for this clonotype. The genes are TRBV7-9 and TRBJ2-7; D possibly corresponds to TRBD2 (6 bases). The V gene's germline CDR1 is SEHNR and CDR2 FQNEAQ (reference sequence). Trimming shortened V by 1 base and J by 5 bases, and 12 bases separated the two germline ends. This CDR3 contains 14 residues. In nucleotides, the CDR3 is TGTGCCAGCAGCTTAGGCACTAGCAAAAACGAGCAGTACTTC. Translated: CASSLGTSKNEQYF.

This clonotype came up many times. V gene TRBV11-2 combines with J gene TRBJ2-7; 11 positions match TRBD2. Trimming removed 6 bases from V and 5 bases from J; junction bases left unmatched: 12. The germline CDR1 and CDR2 sequences are SGHAT and FQNNGV. The CDR3 runs 16 residues. This chain's CDR3 is CASRTGRLAGTDEQYF. The DNA of the CDR3 is TGTGCCAGCAGAACCGGGCGACTAGCGGGAACGGACGAGCAGTACTTC.

This clonotype appeared many times. The chain recombines TRBV27 with TRBJ2-3; weak D call: TRBD1 (5 bases). Deletions cut 5 bases from V and 3 bases from J, with 12 bases between. From germline, CDR1 is MNHEY and CDR2 SMNVEV (reference sequence). The CDR3 has 14 residues. CDR3 sequence reads: CASSNRRQTDTQYF. In DNA form, the CDR3 reads TGTGCCAGCAGTAACCGACGACAGACAGATACGCAGTATTTT.

The sample holds many counts of this clonotype. The chain couples TRBV7-6 to TRBJ2-5; D is unresolved. The CDR3 covers 15 residues. The germline V gene encodes CDR1 SGHVS and CDR2 FNYEAQ. The ends were cut back, 5 bases at V and 3 bases at J, with 16 bases in the middle. In DNA form, the CDR3 reads TGTGCCAGCAGCCGTTCACTGCCCAGAGAAGAGACCCAGTACTTC. It translates to CASSRSLPREETQYF.

This clonotype was seen a few times. The chain carries TRBV5-5 and TRBJ2-1; 12 nucleotides match TRBD2. CDR1 SGHKS and CDR2 YYEKEE come from the germline V gene (reference sequence). J was trimmed by 4 bases and V by 5 bases; bases with no gene match: 7. The CDR3 extends over 16 amino acids. The CDR3 is CASSRLAGEPYNEQFF. CDR3 DNA sequence: TGTGCCAGCAGTCGACTAGCGGGAGAACCTTACAATGAGCAGTTCTTC.

The chain employs TRBV7-8 and TRBJ2-5, with D unclear. V was trimmed by 1 base and J by 3 bases, leaving 9 bases between them. The germline V gene encodes CDR1 SGHVS and CDR2 FQNEAQ. The CDR3 covers 14 residues. The CDR3 reads CASSLGLHKETQYF. The CDR3 nucleotides are TGTGCCAGCAGCTTAGGACTGCACAAAGAGACCCAGTACTTC.

This sequence joins TRBV29-1 and TRBJ1-2; perhaps TRBD1 as D (5 bases). V was trimmed by 7 bases and J by 5 bases, leaving 17 bases between them. Germline V lookup: CDR1 SQVTM, CDR2 ANQGSEA. This CDR3 is 13 amino acids long. CDR3 sequence reads: CSDLSRDFYGYTF. The CDR3 DNA reads TGCAGCGATCTGTCCCGGGACTTTTATGGCTACACCTTC.

This clonotype was picked up many times. The rearrangement joins TRBV28 to TRBJ2-1, with a tentative D call TRBD2 (6 bases). V lost 8 bases to trimming and J lost 1 base, with 12 bases between them. The germline V gene encodes CDR1 MDHEN and CDR2 SYDVKM. CDR3 length: 14 residues. CDR3 region: CASRIGTSYNEQFF. The CDR3 DNA reads as TGTGCCAGCCGGATCGGGACTTCCTACAATGAGCAGTTCTTC.

V is TRBV5-1 and J is TRBJ1-4; 7 bases map to TRBD1. This CDR3 is 14 amino acids long. Germline CDR1 SGHRS, CDR2 YFSETQ. The V and J ends lost 4 bases and 4 bases, in that order; junction bases with no gene match: 4. CDR3 coding DNA: TGCGCCAGCAGCAAACAGGGGCTTAATGAAAAACTGTTTTTT. Translating it yields CASSKQGLNEKLFF.

This clonotype was picked up many times. The CDR3: CASSAGSRGDEQFF. The DNA of the CDR3 is TGTGCCAGCAGCGCAGGGAGTCGGGGCGATGAGCAGTTCTTC. The gene calls are TRBV5-8 and TRBJ2-1; D is possibly TRBD1 or TRBD2 (5 bases each). In germline, CDR1 is SGHTS, CDR2 YDEGEE. The CDR3 totals 14 residues. V gave up 4 bases and J gave up 8 bases, with 16 bases separating them.

This clonotype was counted at least ten times. The rearrangement joins TRBV10-3 to TRBJ2-5; TRBD2 agrees at 8 bases. V gave up 3 bases and J gave up 5 bases; unmatched junction bases: 2. This CDR3 comprises 13 residues. Germline CDR1 reads ENHRY; CDR2 reads SYGVKD. CDR3: CAISEGTRETQYF. CDR3 nucleotides: TGTGCCATCAGTGAAGGGACTAGGGAGACCCAGTACTTC.

This clonotype was seen many times. The chain has TRBV4-3 and TRBJ2-1; 7 bases map to TRBD1. V gave up 0 bases and J gave up 2 bases; unmatched junction bases: 7. Germline CDR1 is LGHNA and CDR2 is YSLEER. The CDR3 consists of 17 residues. CDR3 bases: TGCGCCAGCAGCCAAGATTTGGGGCAGGGGGCCTACAATGAGCAGTTCTTC. Encoded protein: CASSQDLGQGAYNEQFF.

This clonotype occurred many times. The chain joins TRBV27 to TRBJ2-6; 8 bases map to TRBD1. In germline, CDR1 is MNHEY, CDR2 SMNVEV (reference sequence). Trimming removed 5 bases from V and 0 bases from J; junction bases left unmatched: 9. The CDR3 is 18 residues long. The CDR3 is CASSAHRGFSSGANVLTF. DNA of the CDR3: TGTGCCAGCAGTGCCCACAGGGGGTTCAGCTCTGGGGCCAACGTCCTGACTTTC.

The chain joins TRBV29-1 to TRBJ2-3; maybe TRBD1 (5 bases). Germline assignment: CDR1 SQVTM and CDR2 ANQGSEA. Trimming stripped 8 bases from V and 3 bases from J, with 15 bases between. This CDR3 is built from 13 residues. CDR3 protein: CSYVLGRTDTQYF. The CDR3 DNA follows: TGCAGCTACGTACTGGGGCGAACAGATACGCAGTATTTT.

The chain has TRBV11-2 and TRBJ2-1; the D is unclear. With 6 bases removed from V and 8 bases from J, the gap between germline ends came to 8 bases. Germline CDR1 reads SGHAT; CDR2 reads FQNNGV. The CDR3 length is 11 residues. This CDR3 reads CASRLFDEQFF. DNA of the CDR3: TGTGCCAGCAGGTTGTTCGATGAGCAGTTCTTC.

This clonotype was detected many times. V is TRBV27 and J is TRBJ2-5, with D unresolved. The germline V gene encodes CDR1 MNHEY and CDR2 SMNVEV (reference sequence). Trimming shortened V by 6 bases and J by 2 bases, and 7 bases separated the two germline ends. The CDR3 consists of 12 residues. The CDR3 is CASSDDQETQYF. The CDR3 DNA reads as TGTGCCAGCAGCGACGATCAAGAGACCCAGTACTTC.

The J gene is TRBJ1-2, the V gene TRBV9; D not resolved. The germline gives CDR1 SGDLS, CDR2 YYNGEE. Trimming removed 0 bases from V and 3 bases from J, with 12 bases in between. The CDR3 loop spans 15 amino acids. The CDR3 DNA reads as TGTGCCAGCAGCGTAGGAATGGACTCCTACTATGGCTACACCTTC. Translated, it gives CASSVGMDSYYGYTF.

This clonotype was observed a handful of times. The chain recombines TRBV6-5 with TRBJ2-2, with a tentative D call TRBD2 (6 bases). The V and J ends lost 1 base and 7 bases respectively, with 13 bases between them. The germline V gene encodes CDR1 MNHEY and CDR2 SVGAGI. This CDR3 contains 15 residues. This CDR3 is CASSYWGRTNGELFF. The DNA of the CDR3 is TGTGCCAGCAGTTACTGGGGCCGGACTAACGGGGAGCTGTTTTTT.

This clonotype was counted ten times or more. The chain employs TRBV3-1 and TRBJ2-5; 8 positions agree with TRBD2. The CDR3 length is 16 residues. Per germline, CDR1 LGHDT and CDR2 YNNKEL (reference sequence). V lost 1 base, J lost 1 base, and 5 bases stayed unmatched. CDR3 protein: CASSQAQREPQETQYF. The CDR3, as DNA: TGTGCCAGCAGCCAAGCTCAGCGGGAGCCCCAAGAGACCCAGTACTTC.